This T cell receptor (beta chain) was identified during a study of shared clonotypes between healthy human individuals. On the study more broadly: Researchers assigned three CD4 naive, three CD4 memory, two CD8 naive and one CD8 memory plate to each donor.

The genomic DNA of each subset was split evenly across several immunoSEQ plates. Clones were sequenced by immunoSEQ multiplex PCR, and TCRdb holds only the in-frame ones, with some missing. The sample shows approximately 1,500,000 clones, 98% of them seen only once. Study results and caveats: The study found roughly 5% of naive CD4 clonotypes shared across a few donors. Rarefaction gave evidence that sorted-subset sequencing remained incomplete despite large depth.

In regard to this clone: Its matching antigen is unknown.

Trimming at V came to 6 bases and at J to 2 bases, leaving 8 bases not matched to a gene. The CDR3 length is 15 residues. CDR1 SGHRS and CDR2 YFSETQ come from the germline V gene. This receptor was obtained from a man aged 30 to 39 in good health. J is TRBJ2-7 and V is TRBV5-1; 10 bases map to TRBD2. Sequenced input: naive CD4+ T cells sorted from blood. Regarding subset: CD45RA+ positively selected. DNA for the CDR3: TGCGCCAGCACCCCTTATAGCGGGAGGACCTACGAGCAGTACTTC. It yields the protein CASTPYSGRTYEQYF.